The next 28 T cell receptor beta chains were all read from a single sample in a study of cytomegalovirus exposure and HLA in healthy donors. PCR employed 60 Vbeta and 13 Jbeta primers. Clones were sequenced by immunoSEQ multiplex PCR, and TCRdb holds only the in-frame ones, with some missing. The sample has 150,000 or so clones. Sample: PBMCs. Receptor source: a woman aged 45 to 65 in good health and CMV-seronegative.

The CDR3 DNA sequence: TGTGCCAGCAGTGACGGCCCTAGCGGGGGGGGCACAGATACGCAGTATTTT. Amino acid sequence: CASSDGPSGGGTDTQYF. The V call is TRBV6-4, the J call TRBJ2-3; 12 positions agree with TRBD2. Germline V gene lookup returns CDR1 MRHNA and CDR2 SNTAGT. The CDR3 covers 17 residues. The trim removed 2 bases at V and 1 base at J, leaving 4 bases unmatched.

The rearrangement links TRBV2 to TRBJ2-3; D uncertain. With 5 bases removed from V and 1 base from J, the gap between germline ends came to 7 bases. CDR3 length: 13 residues. Germline-derived CDR1 and CDR2 are SNHLY and FYNNEI. The CDR3 DNA is TGTGCCAGCAGTCCTCTAGGCACAGATACGCAGTATTTT. Protein sequence: CASSPLGTDTQYF.

As regards this clone: Relative to the germline gene, one junction end is altered; a read error may explain this. This rearrangement joins TRBV30 to TRBJ2-7, with TRBD1 matching over 9 bases. Germline lookup yields CDR1 GTSNPN and CDR2 SVGIG (reference sequence). The CDR3 has 11 amino acids. The DNA for the CDR3 is TGTGCCTTAGATGGGACAGGGAAATTGCACTTC. Protein product: CALDGTGKLHF.

The genes are TRBV5-1 and TRBJ2-6; 11 positions match TRBD1. The CDR3 has 20 amino acids. With V trimmed by 3 bases and J by 2 bases, 13 bases remained unmatched. CDR1 SGHRS and CDR2 YFSETQ come from the germline V gene. The CDR3 DNA reads TGCGCCAGCAGCTCGGACAGGGGGCGATTAACATGGGCTGGGGCCAACGTCCTGACTTTC. Translated: CASSSDRGRLTWAGANVLTF.

The chain combines TRBV14 with TRBJ2-1, with TRBD2 as a possible D gene (6 bases). The ends were cut back, 1 base at V and 0 bases at J, with 10 bases in the middle. The CDR3 extends over 16 amino acids. The germline V gene encodes CDR1 SGHDN and CDR2 FVKESK. The CDR3 bases are TGTGCCAGCAGCCAAGCCGGACTATCCTCCTACAATGAGCAGTTCTTC. Encoded protein: CASSQAGLSSYNEQFF.

Here the CDR3 reads CASSPRLAGGRGTRTDTQYF. CDR3 bases: TGCGCCAGCAGCCCTCGACTAGCGGGGGGCCGGGGCACACGCACAGATACGCAGTATTTT. The V and J genes are TRBV5-1 and TRBJ2-3, with 13 bases identical to TRBD2. CDR1 SGHRS and CDR2 YFSETQ come from the germline V gene. The CDR3 runs to 20 residues. Trimming cost V 4 bases and J 1 base; bases outside gene matches: 15. The full variable domain, rest sourced from reference TRBV5-1 and TRBJ2-3, is KAGVTQTPRYLIKTRGQQVTLSCSPISGHRSVSWYQQTPGQGLQFLFEYFSETQRNKGNFPGRFSGRQFSNSRSEMNVSTLELGDSALYLCASSPRLAGGRGTRTDTQYFGPGTRLTVL.

The V gene is TRBV11-3, the J gene TRBJ2-3; 9 positions agree with TRBD1. V was clipped by 6 bases and J by 0 bases; unmatched bases: 7. The CDR3 sequence is 16 residues long. Germline CDR1 reads SGHNT; CDR2 reads YENEEA. CDR3 nucleotides: TGTGCCAGCAGTTTGGTGACAGGGGGTAGCACAGATACGCAGTATTTT. Protein: CASSLVTGGSTDTQYF. Complete variable domain (other parts from reference TRBV11-3 and TRBJ2-3): EAGVVQSPRYKIIEKKQPVAFWCNPISGHNTLYWYLQNLGQGPELLIRYENEEAVDDSQLPKDRFSAERLKGVDSTLKIQPAELGDSAVYLCASSLVTGGSTDTQYFGPGTRLTVL.

The chain recombines TRBV7-3 with TRBJ1-1, with 7 bases matching TRBD1. This CDR3 has 16 amino acids. The ends lost 5 bases at V and 3 bases at J; junction bases unmatched: 12. CDR1 and CDR2 from the germline V gene are SGHTA and FQGTGA. Written as DNA, the CDR3 is TGTGCCAGCAGCCCCTGGACAGGCCCCGAGGACACTGAAGCTTTCTTT. It translates to CASSPWTGPEDTEAFF.

This rearrangement joins TRBV9 to TRBJ1-3; D gene ambiguous. V was cut by 3 bases and J by 0 bases, with 16 bases left in between. This CDR3 is built from 17 residues. Germline V gives CDR1 SGDLS, CDR2 YYNGEE. For the CDR3, the DNA is TGTGCCAGCAGCGCCCCCCGGGAGCAGCTCTCTGGAAACACCATATATTTT. It encodes CASSAPREQLSGNTIYF. Full variable domain (outside the CDR3, taken from reference TRBV9 and TRBJ1-3): DSGVTQTPKHLITATGQRVTLRCSPRSGDLSVYWYQQSLDQGLQFLIQYYNGEERAKGNILERFSAQQFPDLHSELNLSSLELGDSALYFCASSAPREQLSGNTIYFGEGSWLTVV.

The chain has TRBV30 and TRBJ2-7, with TRBD2 matching over 12 bases. Germline loops: CDR1 GTSNPN, CDR2 SVGIG (reference sequence). The CDR3 totals 14 residues. With 2 bases clipped from V and 11 bases from J, the junction kept 10 bases outside the gene matches. Here the CDR3 DNA reads TGTGCCTGGAGTAACGGACTAGCGGGAAGGGTTAAGTACTTC. The encoded protein is CAWSNGLAGRVKYF.

The V call is TRBV6-5, the J call TRBJ1-2; D perhaps matches TRBD1 (5 bases). V lost 2 bases, J lost 4 bases, and 14 bases lay in between. CDR1 and CDR2 from the germline V gene are MNHEY and SVGAGI. The CDR3 runs to 15 residues. The CDR3 is CASSYERTLPYGYTF. For the CDR3, the DNA is TGTGCCAGCAGTTACGAAAGGACACTTCCCTATGGCTACACCTTC.

This sequence joins TRBV18 and TRBJ1-3, with D uncertain. Trimming left V 2 bases short and J 0 bases short, with 14 bases between. The length of the CDR3 is 17 residues. Germline CDR1 and CDR2: KGHSH and LQKENI. The CDR3 nucleotides are TGTGCCAGCTCACCATCAATAGCCACAAGCTCTGGAAACACCATATATTTT. Amino acid sequence: CASSPSIATSSGNTIYF.

V usage is TRBV5-1 and J usage is TRBJ1-1, with D perhaps matching TRBD1 (6 bases). The CDR3 runs 12 residues. The germline gives CDR1 SGHRS, CDR2 YFSETQ. Trimming removed 0 bases at V and 8 bases at J, with 8 bases between. The CDR3, as DNA: TGCGCCAGCAGCTTGGTGACAGGCGAAGCTTTCTTT. Encoded protein: CASSLVTGEAFF. Drawing the rest from reference TRBV5-1 and TRBJ1-1, the complete variable domain is KAGVTQTPRYLIKTRGQQVTLSCSPISGHRSVSWYQQTPGQGLQFLFEYFSETQRNKGNFPGRFSGRQFSNSRSEMNVSTLELGDSALYLCASSLVTGEAFFGQGTRLTVV.

The chain couples TRBV5-6 to TRBJ2-5, with 7 bases fitting TRBD2. Trimming at V came to 3 bases and at J to 2 bases, leaving 1 base not matched to a gene. Germline V gene lookup returns CDR1 SGHDT and CDR2 YYEEEE. The CDR3 runs to 13 residues. CDR3 amino acids: CASSWTRQETQYF. In DNA form, the CDR3 reads TGTGCCAGCAGCTGGACTAGGCAAGAGACCCAGTACTTC.

The CDR3 DNA reads TGTGCCAGCAGCCCAGGGGAATCCTACAATGAGCAGTTCTTC. Its translation is CASSPGESYNEQFF. This sequence joins TRBV14 and TRBJ2-1; the D gene is possibly TRBD1 (6 bases). CDR1 and CDR2 from the germline V gene are SGHDN and FVKESK. The CDR3 consists of 14 residues. With 4 bases removed from V and 1 base from J, the gap between germline ends came to 8 bases.

CDR3 in amino acids: CASRDTTSTDTQYF. The CDR3 nucleotides are TGTGCCAGTAGGGACACTACTAGCACAGATACGCAGTATTTT. The chain is built from TRBV19 and TRBJ2-3, with D possibly TRBD1 on 5 matching bases. Germline V gene sequence: CDR1 LNHDA, CDR2 SQIVND (reference sequence). The CDR3 has 14 residues. Trimming left V 6 bases short and J 0 bases short, with 10 bases between.

V gene TRBV29-1 combines with J gene TRBJ1-5; a weak D match, TRBD1 (5 bases). CDR3 length: 13 amino acids. The V gene lost 6 bases and the J gene lost 7 bases, with 16 bases spanning the gap. Germline V lookup: CDR1 SQVTM, CDR2 ANQGSEA. CDR3 bases: TGCAGCGTGAGCGATGGGGCCGGGCAGCCCCAGCATTTT. It specifies CSVSDGAGQPQHF.

The chain couples TRBV28 to TRBJ1-1; D unclear. The CDR3 has 12 residues. Per the germline V gene, CDR1 is MDHEN and CDR2 is SYDVKM. The V end was cut by 2 bases, the J end by 5 bases, with 6 bases between. The CDR3 region has the DNA TGTGCCAGCAGTTTACGGTGGACTGAAGCTTTCTTT. The encoded protein is CASSLRWTEAFF.

In the case of this clone: Additional DNA sequences in this sample encode the identical CDR3. The genes are TRBV28 and TRBJ2-7; no firm D call. This CDR3 is 11 amino acids long. Trimming removed 5 bases at V and 4 bases at J, with 6 bases between. The germline gives CDR1 MDHEN, CDR2 SYDVKM. The CDR3 DNA reads TGTGCCAGCAGTCGAGGTTACGAGCAGTACTTC. Encoded protein: CASSRGYEQYF.

To note about this clone: Other DNA sequences within the sample encode an identical CDR3. The rearrangement links TRBV5-1 to TRBJ1-1; 7 bases are shared with TRBD1. CDR1 SGHRS and CDR2 YFSETQ come from the germline V gene. After removal of 3 bases from V and 1 base from J, the junction contained 6 bases not matched to a gene. The CDR3 loop spans 15 amino acids. CDR3 sequence (DNA): TGCGCCAGCAGCTCGCAAGGGGGCGGGAACACTGAAGCTTTCTTT. Protein product: CASSSQGGGNTEAFF.

The chain joins TRBV5-1 to TRBJ1-1, with D perhaps TRBD1 (5 bases). The CDR3 runs to 15 residues. Germline CDR1 reads SGHRS; CDR2 reads YFSETQ. Trimming left V 5 bases short and J 5 bases short, with 19 bases between. The DNA for the CDR3 is TGCGCCAGCAGTAACGACCTGGGGGAGGGGACTGAAGCTTTCTTT. It encodes CASSNDLGEGTEAFF.

The chain employs TRBV4-1 and TRBJ2-7; 8 nucleotides line up with TRBD1. Germline V gene lookup returns CDR1 MGHRA and CDR2 YSYEKL. V lost 0 bases to trimming and J lost 3 bases; unmatched junction nucleotides: 7. This CDR3 is built from 16 residues. The CDR3 DNA reads as TGCGCCAGCAGCCAAGATTTGGCACAGGGGGTCTACGAGCAGTACTTC. This gives the protein CASSQDLAQGVYEQYF.

This rearrangement joins TRBV2 to TRBJ2-1; 7 bases align to TRBD2. In germline, CDR1 is SNHLY, CDR2 FYNNEI. J gave up 0 bases and V 3 bases, and 2 bases lay outside the gene matches. The CDR3 covers 15 residues. CDR3 sequence reads: CASSEGGSSYNEQFF. The CDR3 nucleotides read TGTGCCAGCAGTGAGGGAGGGAGCTCCTACAATGAGCAGTTCTTC.

This sequence joins TRBV28 and TRBJ1-5; 10 bases map to TRBD1. Per the germline V gene, CDR1 is MDHEN and CDR2 is SYDVKM. V trimming: 5 bases; J trimming: 7 bases; junction bases outside the gene matches: 8. The CDR3 has 15 residues. For the CDR3, the DNA is TGTGCCAGCAGTCCCGGGACAGGGGTCTTGCAGCCCCAGCATTTT. Translating gives CASSPGTGVLQPQHF.

The chain's CDR3 is CASSDGRGGIYTGELFF. The DNA for the CDR3 is TGTGCCAGCAGCGATGGACGGGGGGGGATATACACCGGGGAGCTGTTTTTT. The V call is TRBV9, the J call TRBJ2-2; 8 bases are a match to TRBD2. The germline V gene encodes CDR1 SGDLS and CDR2 YYNGEE. The CDR3 length is 17 residues. The J segment lost 3 bases and the V segment lost 3 bases, leaving 10 bases of the junction unmatched.

The rearrangement links TRBV27 to TRBJ1-2, with a tentative D call TRBD1 (5 bases). The CDR3 has 14 residues. Trimming stripped 0 bases from V and 8 bases from J, with 13 bases between. Germline loops: CDR1 MNHEY, CDR2 SMNVEV (reference sequence). The CDR3 loop reads CASSLSRQTKGYTF. The DNA for the CDR3 is TGTGCCAGCAGTTTATCCCGACAGACGAAGGGCTACACCTTC.

The chain joins TRBV7-3 to TRBJ2-2, with 12 bases fitting TRBD2. The V segment lost 5 bases and the J segment 8 bases; nucleotides outside the gene matches: 3. The CDR3 consists of 14 residues. CDR1 and CDR2 (germline): SGHTA, FQGTGA. CDR3 sequence: CASSRGLAGGELFF. For the CDR3, the DNA is TGTGCCAGCAGCAGAGGACTAGCGGGGGGGGAGCTGTTTTTT.

This chain links TRBV4-2 with TRBJ2-2, with TRBD2 identical over 11 bases. V lost 4 bases, J lost 2 bases, and 12 bases stayed unmatched. This CDR3 spans 19 amino acids. Germline loops: CDR1 LGHNA, CDR2 YNFKEQ. The CDR3 DNA reads as TGTGCCAGCAGCCGGCTTCAGCTAGCGGGGGGCAGAAACACCGGGGAGCTGTTTTTT. Amino acid sequence: CASSRLQLAGGRNTGELFF.